The clone carrying this T cell receptor (beta chain) was detected a few times. Its matching antigen is unknown. Trimming cost V 1 base and J 1 base, with 7 bases left between them. Per germline, CDR1 SGHVS and CDR2 FQNEAQ. The CDR3 extends over 14 amino acids. The sample originates from a study of T cell responses to AZD1222 COVID-19 vaccine. Whole-study results and caveats: Clonal diversity was possibly underestimated, and the donors were mostly white British, with more females.

The data were produced by immunoSEQ multiplex PCR, yet TCRdb's version contains in-frame clones alone and is incomplete. The data show about 100,000 clones, with over 80% seen just once and over 7.5% held by the top ten. This receptor was taken from an adult in good health. The material was peripheral blood, obtained on day 0 of AZD1222 vaccination. This chain connects TRBV7-8 to TRBJ1-1; D gene ambiguous. The CDR3 here is CASSLGSKNTEAFF. The CDR3 DNA reads TGTGCCAGCAGCTTAGGAAGTAAGAACACTGAAGCTTTCTTT.